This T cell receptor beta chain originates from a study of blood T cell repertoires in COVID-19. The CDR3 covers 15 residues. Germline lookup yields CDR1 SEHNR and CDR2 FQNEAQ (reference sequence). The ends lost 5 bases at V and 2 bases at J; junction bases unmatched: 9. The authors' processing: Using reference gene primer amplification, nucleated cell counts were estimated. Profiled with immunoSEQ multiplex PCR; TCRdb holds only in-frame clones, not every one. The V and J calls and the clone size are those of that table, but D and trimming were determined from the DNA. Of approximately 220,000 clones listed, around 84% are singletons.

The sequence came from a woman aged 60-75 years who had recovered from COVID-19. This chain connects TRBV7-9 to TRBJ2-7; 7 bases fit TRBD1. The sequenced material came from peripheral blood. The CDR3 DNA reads TGTGCCAGCAGCCCGACAGGGAATCCCCCCTACGAGCAGTACTTC. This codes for CASSPTGNPPYEQYF.